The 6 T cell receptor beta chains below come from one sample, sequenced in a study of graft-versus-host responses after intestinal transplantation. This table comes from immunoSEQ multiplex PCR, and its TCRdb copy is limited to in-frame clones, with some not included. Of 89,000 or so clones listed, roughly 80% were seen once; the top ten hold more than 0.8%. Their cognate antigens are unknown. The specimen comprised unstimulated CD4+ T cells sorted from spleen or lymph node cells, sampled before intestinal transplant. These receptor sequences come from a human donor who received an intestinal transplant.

The CDR3 nucleotides are TGCGCCAGCAGCTCCATGTGGACTAGCGGCTCCTACGAGCAGTACTTC. Protein: CASSSMWTSGSYEQYF. The rearrangement uses TRBV5-1 and TRBJ2-7; 10 bases align to TRBD2. Trimming cost V 3 bases and J 0 bases; bases outside gene matches: 6. The CDR3 spans 16 residues. Germline assignment: CDR1 SGHRS and CDR2 YFSETQ.

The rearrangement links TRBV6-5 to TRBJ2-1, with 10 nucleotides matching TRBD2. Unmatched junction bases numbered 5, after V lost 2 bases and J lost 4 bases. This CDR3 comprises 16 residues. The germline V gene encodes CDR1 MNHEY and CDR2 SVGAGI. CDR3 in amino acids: CASSYPSGSAYNEQFF. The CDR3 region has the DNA TGTGCCAGCAGTTACCCTAGCGGGAGCGCTTACAATGAGCAGTTCTTC.

This chain's CDR3 is CASSTPGRAFF. The CDR3 DNA reads TGTGCCAGCAGTACTCCAGGGCGAGCTTTCTTT. J is TRBJ1-1 and V is TRBV25-1; D is perhaps TRBD1 (5 bases). The CDR3 has 11 amino acids. Germline CDR1 is MGHDK and CDR2 is SYGVNS. Trimming took off 5 bases at V and 10 bases at J, with 11 bases between the two ends. The full variable domain, completed using reference TRBV25-1 and TRBJ1-1, is EADIYQTPRYLVIGTGKKITLECSQTMGHDKMYWYQQDPGMELHLIHYSYGVNSTEKGDLSSESTVSRIRTEHFPLTLESARPSHTSQYLCASSTPGRAFFGQGTRLTVV.

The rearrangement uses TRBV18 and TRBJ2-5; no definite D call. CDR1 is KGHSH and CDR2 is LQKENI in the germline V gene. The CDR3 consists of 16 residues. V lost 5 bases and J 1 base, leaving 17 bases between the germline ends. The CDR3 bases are TGTGCCAGCTCAATCCTGGGCTTTATGGGCCAAGAGACCCAGTACTTC. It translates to CASSILGFMGQETQYF.

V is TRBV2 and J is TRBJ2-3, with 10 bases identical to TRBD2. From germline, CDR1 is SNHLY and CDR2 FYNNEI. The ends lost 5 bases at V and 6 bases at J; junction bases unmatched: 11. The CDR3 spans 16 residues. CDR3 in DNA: TGTGCCAGCAGTTTCCTAGCGGGAGCGGGCAGGGATACGCAGTATTTT. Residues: CASSFLAGAGRDTQYF.

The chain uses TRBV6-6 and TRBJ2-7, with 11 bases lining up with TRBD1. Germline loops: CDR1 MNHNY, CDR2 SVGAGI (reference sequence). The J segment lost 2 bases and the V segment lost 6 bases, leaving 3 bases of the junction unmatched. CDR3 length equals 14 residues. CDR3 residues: CASRLDRGPYEQYF. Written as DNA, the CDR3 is TGTGCCAGCAGATTGGACAGGGGGCCCTACGAGCAGTACTTC.